The present T cell receptor beta chain was sequenced within a study of blood T cells in healthy people across ages. General study findings and limits: The CMV status of each donor remained undetermined, and this could have confounded shifts in expanded clonotypes. Diversity of TCR beta correlated strongly with naive T cell percentage.

This clonotype was observed at least ten times. What it recognizes is unknown. Peripheral blood from each donor was collected in a volume of 8 to 10 milliliters. The use of a sample-barcoded 5' primer and a J-beta primer mix characterized a second PCR of roughly 6 to 11 cycles. Every single cDNA molecule received a tag from a template-switch adaptor with 12 random nucleotides. In TCRdb, the 5' RACE reads were re-called with MiXCR into one record per CDR3 protein. Here the sample spans 850,000 or so distinct CDR3 sequences, around 30% being singletons. The sequence was collected from a woman at least 80 years old in good health. Sequenced input: blood.

The CDR3 sequence: CASRPPGANVLTF. CDR3 bases: TGTGCCAGCAGGCCCCCTGGGGCCAACGTCCTGACTTTC. This chain uses TRBV7-6 with TRBJ2-6; no reliable D call. The germline CDR1 and CDR2 sequences are SGHVS and FNYEAQ. V was pared by 6 bases and J by 2 bases, with 5 bases between. This CDR3 has 13 amino acids.